This T cell receptor beta chain came from a study of shared clonotypes between healthy human individuals. Findings and limits, study-wide: In this cohort, only blood was sampled, and tissue repertoires likely differ.

Assay execution took place at the deep level. Researchers divided each subset's genomic DNA evenly across several immunoSEQ plates. This table comes from immunoSEQ multiplex PCR, and its TCRdb copy is limited to in-frame clones, with some not included. The sample consists of over a million clones, under 99% of them appearing once. With respect to this clone: Its specificity is unknown.

Sample: naive CD4+ T cells sorted from blood. Subset indicated: CD45RA+ positively selected. The receptor was derived from a man in his thirties or forties in good health.

Here the CDR3 reads CASSAGRQNIQYF. For the CDR3, the DNA is TGTGCCAGCAGCGCCGGGAGACAAAACATTCAGTACTTC. This chain uses TRBV9 with TRBJ2-4; the D gene is possibly TRBD2 (6 bases). Trimming cost V 3 bases and J 5 bases, with 9 bases left between them. The CDR3 contains 13 residues. From germline, CDR1 is SGDLS and CDR2 YYNGEE.